Listed below are T cell receptor beta chains from one sample, sequenced in a study of blood T cell repertoires in COVID-19. Clones were read by immunoSEQ multiplex PCR, and TCRdb kept only the in-frame ones, dropping some. The sample records 150,000 or so clones, roughly 70% being singletons. What was sequenced was peripheral blood. The receptors shown here come from a woman older than 75 with acute or convalescent COVID-19. Each CDR3 is given with its conserved first and last residue. The D gene is left open where the match is weak.

V,J,D,CDR3,DNA
TRBV7-9,TRBJ1-1,-,CASSRFYMTGENTEAFF,TGTGCCAGCAGCCGCTTTTACATGACAGGAGAGAACACTGAAGCTTTCTTT
TRBV23-1,TRBJ2-5,TRBD1,CASSRDRETQYF,TGCGCCAGCAGCCGGGACAGAGAGACCCAGTACTTC
TRBV6-5,TRBJ1-1,-,CASSYSTGVSTEAFF,TGTGCCAGCAGTTACTCGACCGGGGTGAGCACTGAAGCTTTCTTT
TRBV5-5,TRBJ2-7,TRBD1,CASTRGQATYEQYF,TGTGCCAGTACAAGAGGACAGGCCACCTACGAGCAGTACTTC
TRBV5-1,TRBJ2-7,TRBD2,CASRGASGYEQYF,TGCGCCAGCAGAGGAGCTAGCGGATACGAGCAGTACTTC
TRBV19,TRBJ1-2,-,CASSIDPGDYGYTF,TGTGCCAGTAGTATAGATCCGGGGGACTATGGCTACACCTTC
TRBV2,TRBJ2-3,-,CASNLLPGTDTQYF,TGTGCCAGCAACTTACTACCGGGCACAGATACGCAGTATTTT
TRBV4-1,TRBJ2-7,TRBD2,CASSQVAERGEQYF,TGCGCCAGCAGCCAAGTGGCGGAGCGGGGCGAGCAGTACTTC
TRBV9,TRBJ2-7,TRBD2,CASSPIAGRYEQYF,TGTGCCAGCAGCCCGATAGCGGGACGCTACGAGCAGTACTTC
TRBV28,TRBJ2-7,TRBD2,CASNLAGETYEQYF,TGTGCCAGCAATTTAGCGGGGGAAACCTACGAGCAGTACTTC